This T cell receptor beta chain was sequenced for a study of cytomegalovirus exposure and HLA in healthy donors. Notes on this clone: The antigen remains undetermined.

The PCR employed 60 Vbeta primers together with 13 Jbeta primers. Sequencing was performed with immunoSEQ multiplex PCR; in TCRdb, only in-frame clones are kept and a portion is missing. Recorded here are 140,000 to 150,000 clones; the top ten clones represent approximately 1%. The CDR3 covers 13 residues. The V end was cut by 6 bases, the J end by 3 bases, with 10 bases between. Per the germline V gene, CDR1 is KGHSH and CDR2 is LQKENI. Study conclusions and caveats: In a later analysis, parvovirus B19, influenza, CMV and Epstein-Barr virus appeared linked to several top co-occurrence clusters. There were some V segments, including TRBV6-2 and TRBV6-3, excluded as indistinguishable.

The sequenced sample consisted of PBMCs. The clonotype originates from a male donor in good health and CMV-seronegative. The chain joins TRBV18 to TRBJ2-3, with D hard to call. The CDR3 nucleotides read TGTGCCAGCTCTCTCGAGTTGACAGATACGCAGTATTTT. Translated: CASSLELTDTQYF.